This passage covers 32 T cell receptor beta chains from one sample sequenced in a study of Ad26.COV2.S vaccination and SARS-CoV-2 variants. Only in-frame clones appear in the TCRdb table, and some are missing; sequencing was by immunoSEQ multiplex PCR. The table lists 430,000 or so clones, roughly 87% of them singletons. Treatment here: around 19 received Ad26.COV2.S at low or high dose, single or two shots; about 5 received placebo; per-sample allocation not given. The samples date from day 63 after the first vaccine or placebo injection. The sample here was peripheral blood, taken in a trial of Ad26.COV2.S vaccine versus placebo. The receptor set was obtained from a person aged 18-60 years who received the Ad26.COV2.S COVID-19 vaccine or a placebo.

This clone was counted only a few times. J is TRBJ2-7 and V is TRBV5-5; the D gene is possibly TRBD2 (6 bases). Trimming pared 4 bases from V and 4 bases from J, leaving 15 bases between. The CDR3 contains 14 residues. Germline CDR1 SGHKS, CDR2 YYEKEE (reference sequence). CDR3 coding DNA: TGTGCCAGCAGCAGGAGGGACCCCCTATACGAGCAGTACGTC. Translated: CASSRRDPLYEQYV.

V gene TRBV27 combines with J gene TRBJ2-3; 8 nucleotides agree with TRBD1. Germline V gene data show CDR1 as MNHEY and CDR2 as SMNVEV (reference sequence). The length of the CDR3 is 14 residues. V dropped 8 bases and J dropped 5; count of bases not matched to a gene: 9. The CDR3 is CASGGQGAVDTQYF. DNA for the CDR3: TGTGCCAGCGGTGGACAGGGTGCGGTAGATACGCAGTATTTT.

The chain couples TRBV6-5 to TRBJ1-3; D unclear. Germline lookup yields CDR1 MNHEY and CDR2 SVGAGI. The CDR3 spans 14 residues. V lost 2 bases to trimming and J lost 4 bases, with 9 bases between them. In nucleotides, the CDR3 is TGTGCCAGCAGTTACCGGACGTTGGGAAACACCATATATTTT. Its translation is CASSYRTLGNTIYF.

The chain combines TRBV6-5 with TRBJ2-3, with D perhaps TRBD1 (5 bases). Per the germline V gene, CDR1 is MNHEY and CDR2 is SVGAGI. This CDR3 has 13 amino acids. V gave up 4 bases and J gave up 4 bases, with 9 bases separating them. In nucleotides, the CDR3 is TGTGCCAGCAGTTCTTCAGGGCCAGATACGCAGTATTTT. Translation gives CASSSSGPDTQYF.

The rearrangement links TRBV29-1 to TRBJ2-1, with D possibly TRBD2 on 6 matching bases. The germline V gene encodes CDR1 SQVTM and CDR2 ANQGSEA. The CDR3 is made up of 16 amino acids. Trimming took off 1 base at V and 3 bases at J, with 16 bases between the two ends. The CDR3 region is CSVEGNLANVYNEQFF. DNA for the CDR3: TGCAGCGTTGAAGGTAACCTAGCGAATGTCTACAATGAGCAGTTCTTC.

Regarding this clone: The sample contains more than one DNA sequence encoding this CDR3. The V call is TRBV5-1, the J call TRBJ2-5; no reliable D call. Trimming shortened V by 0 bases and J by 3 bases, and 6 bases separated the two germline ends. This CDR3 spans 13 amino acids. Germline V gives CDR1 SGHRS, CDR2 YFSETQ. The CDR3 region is CASSLAGKETQYF. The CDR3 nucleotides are TGCGCCAGCAGCTTGGCCGGCAAAGAGACCCAGTACTTC.

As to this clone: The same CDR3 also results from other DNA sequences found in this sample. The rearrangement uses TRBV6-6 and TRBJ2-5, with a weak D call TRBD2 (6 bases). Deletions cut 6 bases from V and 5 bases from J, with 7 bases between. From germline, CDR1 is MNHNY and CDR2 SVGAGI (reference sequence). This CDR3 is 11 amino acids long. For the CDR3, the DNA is TGTGCCAGCAGCCGGGGGGAGACCCAGTACTTC. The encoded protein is CASSRGETQYF.

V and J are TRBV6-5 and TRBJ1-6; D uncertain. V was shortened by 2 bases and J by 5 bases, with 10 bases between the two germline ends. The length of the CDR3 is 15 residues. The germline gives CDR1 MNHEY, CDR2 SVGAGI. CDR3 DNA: TGTGCCAGCAGTTACAGGCAGGCCCATAATTCACCCCTCCACTTT. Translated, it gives CASSYRQAHNSPLHF.

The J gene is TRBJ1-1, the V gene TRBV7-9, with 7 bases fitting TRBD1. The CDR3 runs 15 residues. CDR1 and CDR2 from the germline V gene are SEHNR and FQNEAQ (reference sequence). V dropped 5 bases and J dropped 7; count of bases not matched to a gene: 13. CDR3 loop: CASSPLGSWDSEAFF. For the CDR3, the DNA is TGTGCCAGCAGCCCCCTCGGGTCATGGGACAGTGAAGCTTTCTTT. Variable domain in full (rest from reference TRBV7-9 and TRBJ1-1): DTGVSQNPRHKITKRGQNVTFRCDPISEHNRLYWYRQTLGQGPEFLTYFQNEAQLEKSRLLSDRFSAERPKGSFSTLEIQRTEQGDSAMYLCASSPLGSWDSEAFFGQGTRLTVV.

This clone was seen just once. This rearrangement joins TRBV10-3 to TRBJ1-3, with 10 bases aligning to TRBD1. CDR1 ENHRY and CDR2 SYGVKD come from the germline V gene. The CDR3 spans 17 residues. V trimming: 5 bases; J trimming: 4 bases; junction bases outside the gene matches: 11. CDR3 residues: CAISTGTGVSDGNTIYF. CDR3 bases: TGTGCCATCAGTACCGGGACAGGGGTTAGCGACGGAAACACCATATATTTT.

The chain's CDR3 is CASSFLGGTDTQYF. The CDR3 nucleotides read TGTGCCAGCAGCTTTCTTGGGGGCACAGATACGCAGTATTTT. This rearrangement joins TRBV7-2 to TRBJ2-3; D is uncertain. CDR3 length equals 14 residues. Germline V CDR1 and CDR2: SGHTA, FQGNSA. Deletions cut 3 bases from V and 1 base from J, with 8 bases between.

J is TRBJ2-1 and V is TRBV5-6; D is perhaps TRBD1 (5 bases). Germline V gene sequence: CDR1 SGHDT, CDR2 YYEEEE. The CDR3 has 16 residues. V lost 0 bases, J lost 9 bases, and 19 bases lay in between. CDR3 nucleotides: TGTGCCAGCAGCTTGGGGGGCAGGGTTTATATTACTGAGCAGTTCTTC. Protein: CASSLGGRVYITEQFF.

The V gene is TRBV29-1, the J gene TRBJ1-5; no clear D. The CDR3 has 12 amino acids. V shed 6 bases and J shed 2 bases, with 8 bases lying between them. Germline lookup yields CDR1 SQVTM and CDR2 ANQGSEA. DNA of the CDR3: TGCAGCGTGGTGGAGGGCAATCAGCCCCAGCATTTT. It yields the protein CSVVEGNQPQHF.

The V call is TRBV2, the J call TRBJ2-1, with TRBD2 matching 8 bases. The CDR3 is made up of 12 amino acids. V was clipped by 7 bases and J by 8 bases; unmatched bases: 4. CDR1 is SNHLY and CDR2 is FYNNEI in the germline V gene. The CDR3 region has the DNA TGTGCCAGCACGGGACTAGTCGATGAGCAGTTCTTC. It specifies CASTGLVDEQFF.

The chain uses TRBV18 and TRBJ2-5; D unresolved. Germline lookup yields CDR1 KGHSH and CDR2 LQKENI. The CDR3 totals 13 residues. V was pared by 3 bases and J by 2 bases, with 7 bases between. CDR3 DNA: TGTGCCAGCTCACCTCAACCTCAAGAGACCCAGTACTTC. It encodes CASSPQPQETQYF.

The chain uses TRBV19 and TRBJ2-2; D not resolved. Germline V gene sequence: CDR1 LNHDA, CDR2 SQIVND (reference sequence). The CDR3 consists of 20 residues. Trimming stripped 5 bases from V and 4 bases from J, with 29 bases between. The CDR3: CASSGWKPLARRTSTGELFF. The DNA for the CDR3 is TGTGCCAGTAGTGGGTGGAAACCGTTAGCCCGACGAACGAGCACCGGGGAGCTGTTTTTT.

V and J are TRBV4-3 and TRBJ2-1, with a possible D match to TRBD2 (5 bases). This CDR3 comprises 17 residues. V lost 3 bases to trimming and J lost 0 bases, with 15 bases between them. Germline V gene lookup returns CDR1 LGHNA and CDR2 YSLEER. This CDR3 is CASSQGSEPSSYNEQFF. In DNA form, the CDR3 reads TGCGCCAGCAGCCAGGGGAGCGAACCTAGCTCCTACAATGAGCAGTTCTTC.

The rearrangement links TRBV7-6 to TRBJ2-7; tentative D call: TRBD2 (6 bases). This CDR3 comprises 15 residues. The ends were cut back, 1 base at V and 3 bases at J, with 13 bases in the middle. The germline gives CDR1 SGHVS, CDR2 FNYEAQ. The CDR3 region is CASSLGAGLNYEQYV. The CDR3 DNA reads TGTGCCAGCAGCTTAGGAGCGGGCCTCAACTACGAGCAGTACGTC.

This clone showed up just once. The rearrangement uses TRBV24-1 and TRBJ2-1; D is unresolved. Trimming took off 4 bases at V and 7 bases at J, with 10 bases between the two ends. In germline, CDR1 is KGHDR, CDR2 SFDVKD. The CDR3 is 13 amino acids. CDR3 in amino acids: CATSEPRLNEQFF. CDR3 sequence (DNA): TGTGCCACCAGTGAGCCGCGGCTAAATGAGCAGTTCTTC.

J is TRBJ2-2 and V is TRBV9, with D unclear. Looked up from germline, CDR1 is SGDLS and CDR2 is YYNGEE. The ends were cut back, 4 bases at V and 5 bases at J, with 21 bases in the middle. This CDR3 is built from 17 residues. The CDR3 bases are TGTGCCAGCAGCCTTGTACTTGGCGGCGTGGGGACCGGGGAGCTGTTTTTT. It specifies CASSLVLGGVGTGELFF.

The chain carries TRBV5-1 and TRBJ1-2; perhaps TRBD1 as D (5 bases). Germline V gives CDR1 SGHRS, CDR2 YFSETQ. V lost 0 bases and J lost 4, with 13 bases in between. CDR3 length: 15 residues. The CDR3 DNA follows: TGCGCCAGCAGCTTGGCCGTGGCAGGGCCCTATGGCTACACCTTC. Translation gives CASSLAVAGPYGYTF.

The CDR3 DNA reads TGTGCCAGCCGACCTCGTACAGCGTCTGGGGGAAACACCATATATTTT. This encodes CASRPRTASGGNTIYF. The chain links TRBV7-9 to TRBJ1-3; D not certain. Germline CDR1 SEHNR, CDR2 FQNEAQ (reference sequence). CDR3 length: 16 amino acids. Trimming cost V 8 bases and J 4 bases, with 21 bases left between them.

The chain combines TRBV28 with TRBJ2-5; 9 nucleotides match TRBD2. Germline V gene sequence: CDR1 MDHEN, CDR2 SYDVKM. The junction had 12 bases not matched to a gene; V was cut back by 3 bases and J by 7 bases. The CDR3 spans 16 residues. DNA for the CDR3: TGTGCCAGCAGTTTGTGGGGACTAGCCCTTGTGGGGACCCAGTACTTC. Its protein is CASSLWGLALVGTQYF.

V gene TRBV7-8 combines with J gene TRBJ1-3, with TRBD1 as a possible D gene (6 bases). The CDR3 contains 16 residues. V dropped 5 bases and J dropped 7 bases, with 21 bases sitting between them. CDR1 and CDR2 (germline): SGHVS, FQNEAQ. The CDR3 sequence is CASSAEYTGILNTIYF. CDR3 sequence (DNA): TGTGCCAGCAGCGCAGAATACACAGGGATCCTTAACACCATATATTTT.

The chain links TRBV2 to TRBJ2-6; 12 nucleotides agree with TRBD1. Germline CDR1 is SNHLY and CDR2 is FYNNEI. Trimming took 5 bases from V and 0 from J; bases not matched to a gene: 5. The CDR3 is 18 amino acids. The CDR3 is CASSPGTGGFSGANVLTF. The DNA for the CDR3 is TGTGCCAGCAGTCCTGGGACAGGGGGCTTCTCTGGGGCCAACGTCCTGACTTTC.

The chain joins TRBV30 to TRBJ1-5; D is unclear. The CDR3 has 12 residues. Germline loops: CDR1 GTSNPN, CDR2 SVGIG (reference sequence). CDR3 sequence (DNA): TGTGCTTTAGGGCCGAAGAATCAGCCCCAGCATTTT. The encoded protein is CALGPKNQPQHF.

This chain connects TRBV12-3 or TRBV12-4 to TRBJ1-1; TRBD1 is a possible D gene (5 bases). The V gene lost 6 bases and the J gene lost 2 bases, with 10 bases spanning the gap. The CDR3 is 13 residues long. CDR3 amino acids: CASRLGVNTEAFF. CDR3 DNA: TGTGCCAGCAGACTGGGGGTAAACACTGAAGCTTTCTTT.

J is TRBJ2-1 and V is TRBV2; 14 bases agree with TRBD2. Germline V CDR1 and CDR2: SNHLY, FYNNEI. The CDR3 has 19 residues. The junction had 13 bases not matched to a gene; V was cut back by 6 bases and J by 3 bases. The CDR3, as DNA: TGTGCCAGCAGGCCCGGGACTAGCGGGAGCGGTGCCCGCTACAATGAGCAGTTCTTC. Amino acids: CASRPGTSGSGARYNEQFF.

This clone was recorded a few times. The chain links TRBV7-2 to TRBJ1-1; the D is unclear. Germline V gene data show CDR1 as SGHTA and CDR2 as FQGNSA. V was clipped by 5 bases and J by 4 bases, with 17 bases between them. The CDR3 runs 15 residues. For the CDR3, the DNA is TGTGCCAGCAGCCCCCCCATGGGTGGCGGCACTGAAGCTTTCTTT. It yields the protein CASSPPMGGGTEAFF.

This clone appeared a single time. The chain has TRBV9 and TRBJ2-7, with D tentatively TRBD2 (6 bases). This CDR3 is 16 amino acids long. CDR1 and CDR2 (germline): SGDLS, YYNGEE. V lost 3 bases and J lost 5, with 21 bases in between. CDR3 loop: CASSGGRRGHPHEQYV. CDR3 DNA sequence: TGTGCCAGCAGCGGGGGTAGGCGGGGCCATCCCCACGAGCAGTACGTC.

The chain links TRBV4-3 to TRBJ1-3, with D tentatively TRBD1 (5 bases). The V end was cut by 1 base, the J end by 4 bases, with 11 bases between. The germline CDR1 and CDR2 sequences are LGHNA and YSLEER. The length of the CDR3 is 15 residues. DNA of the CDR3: TGCGCCAGCAGCCAAGCCAGGGTATCGGGAAACACCATATATTTT. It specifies CASSQARVSGNTIYF.

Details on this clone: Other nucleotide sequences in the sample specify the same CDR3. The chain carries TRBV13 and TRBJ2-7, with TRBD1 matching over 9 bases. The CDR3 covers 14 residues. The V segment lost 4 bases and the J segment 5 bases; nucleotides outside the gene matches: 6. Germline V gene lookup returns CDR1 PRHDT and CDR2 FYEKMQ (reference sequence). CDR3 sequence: CASSSGTGIDEQYV. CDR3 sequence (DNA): TGTGCCAGCAGCTCCGGGACAGGGATCGACGAGCAGTACGTC.